Presented here are 28 T cell receptor beta chains from one specimen sequenced in a study of blood T cells in healthy people across ages. Then a second PCR, running roughly 6 to 12 cycles, was carried out with a sample-barcoded 5' primer and a J-beta primer mix. TCRdb independently ran MiXCR on the 5' RACE reads; one entry per CDR3 protein. Seen here are over 750,000 distinct CDR3 sequences, 25% observed once, and the top ten hold 9.4%. The sample also formed part of further work on T cells of mothers and their children.

The specimen sequenced was blood. The receptor source for this set is a boy younger than 18 in good health.

This clonotype was observed a single time. The genes are TRBV6-1 and TRBJ1-2, with 10 bases identical to TRBD1. The germline V gene has CDR1 MNHNS and CDR2 SASEGT. The CDR3 length is 15 residues. With V trimmed by 2 bases and J by 4 bases, 4 bases remained unmatched. The CDR3 region is CASSESRDRGYGYTF. In DNA form, the CDR3 reads TGTGCCAGCAGTGAATCCCGGGACAGGGGCTATGGCTACACCTTC.

The genes are TRBV10-1 and TRBJ2-3; D unresolved. The CDR3 loop spans 13 amino acids. CDR1 is WNHNN and CDR2 is SYGVQD in the germline V gene (reference sequence). The germline V and J ends were trimmed by 3 bases and 2 bases, with 6 bases remaining between them. The CDR3 is CASSEKTTDTQYF. As DNA, the CDR3 is TGCGCCAGCAGTGAAAAGACCACAGATACGCAGTATTTT.

This clonotype was counted only a few times. The chain recombines TRBV4-1 with TRBJ2-5; possibly TRBD1 for D (5 bases). V dropped 6 bases and J dropped 5 bases, with 19 bases sitting between them. CDR3 size: 15 residues. Germline V lookup: CDR1 MGHRA, CDR2 YSYEKL. The CDR3 region has the DNA TGCGCCAGCAGTTGGGGCCTAACGAAGGGGGAGACCCAGTACTTC. Its protein product is CASSWGLTKGETQYF.

This chain connects TRBV2 to TRBJ2-5; D gene uncertain. The J call may be mistaken, given a closer DNA end match to TRBJ2-7. Germline CDR1 SNHLY, CDR2 FYNNEI. CDR3 length: 13 amino acids. As DNA, the CDR3 is TGTGCCAGCAGTGATTGGACGGACTACGAGCAGTACTTC. Translated: CASSDWTDYEQYF.

This clonotype turned up a few times. The genes are TRBV29-1 and TRBJ1-4; no firm D call. The CDR3 loop spans 11 amino acids. Trimming took 7 bases from V and 7 from J, leaving 10 bases between them. Germline values: CDR1 SQVTM, CDR2 ANQGSEA. DNA of the CDR3: TGCAGCGGCGAGACGGGTGAAAAACTGTTTTTT. Translation: CSGETGEKLFF.

The J gene is TRBJ1-2, the V gene TRBV5-6, with 7 bases lining up with TRBD1. The length of the CDR3 is 13 residues. The V and J ends lost 4 bases and 3 bases, in that order; junction bases with no gene match: 3. Germline lookup yields CDR1 SGHDT and CDR2 YYEEEE. The CDR3 is CASSAGQYYGYTF. The CDR3 nucleotides read TGTGCCAGCAGCGCGGGACAGTACTATGGCTACACCTTC.

V and J are TRBV28 and TRBJ2-1; 7 bases line up with TRBD2. The germline CDR1 and CDR2 sequences are MDHEN and SYDVKM. Germline trimming cut 6 bases from V and 6 bases from J; bases unmatched to any gene: 11. This CDR3 has 15 residues. The CDR3 protein is CASSLGLELTNEQFF. The CDR3 DNA sequence: TGTGCCAGCAGCCTCGGACTAGAATTGACCAATGAGCAGTTCTTC.

This clonotype was seen a few times. The chain links TRBV7-6 to TRBJ2-1, with a possible D match to TRBD1 (5 bases). The DNA matches TRBJ2-7 better at its end, which makes the J call doubtful. Per germline, CDR1 SGHVS and CDR2 FNYEAQ. This CDR3 contains 13 residues. The DNA for the CDR3 is TGTGCCAGCAGCCCAGACAGTACCTACGAGCAGTACTTC. It codes for CASSPDSTYEQYF.

This clonotype was seen only a few times. This rearrangement joins TRBV7-8 to TRBJ2-4, with D maybe TRBD2 (6 bases). Trimming took off 3 bases at V and 5 bases at J, with 17 bases between the two ends. The CDR3 loop spans 16 amino acids. Germline-derived CDR1 and CDR2 are SGHVS and FQNEAQ. The CDR3 here is CASSFSPTGLQNIQYF. CDR3 nucleotides: TGTGCCAGCAGCTTCTCCCCGACGGGACTCCAAAACATTCAGTACTTC.

J is TRBJ2-5 and V is TRBV28; TRBD2 might be the D (6 bases). The CDR3 loop spans 15 amino acids. The germline V gene has CDR1 MDHEN and CDR2 SYDVKM. V was cut by 5 bases and J by 5 bases, with 18 bases left in between. This CDR3 is CASSPTVGGTETQYF. DNA for the CDR3: TGTGCCAGCAGTCCCACCGTGGGAGGAACGGAGACCCAGTACTTC.

On this clonotype: A read error may produce the germline difference seen at one junction end. V usage is TRBV12-3 or TRBV12-4 and J usage is TRBJ2-7, with D perhaps TRBD1 (6 bases). This CDR3 is 12 amino acids long. The CDR3 loop is CASRLGAGEEYF. The CDR3 region has the DNA TGTGCCAGCAGACTGGGGGCAGGCGAGGAGTACTTC.

As to this clonotype: One end of the junction is discordant with germline, which a read error may explain. The rearrangement uses TRBV4-2 and TRBJ2-7, with TRBD2 identical over 9 bases. Germline V lookup: CDR1 LGHNA, CDR2 YNFKEQ. The CDR3 contains 16 residues. For the CDR3, the DNA is TGTGCCAGCAGCCAAGTGGCGGGAGGGTACTCCTACGAGCACTACTTC. Translating gives CASSQVAGGYSYEHYF.

The V call is TRBV3-1, the J call TRBJ2-7; TRBD1 might be the D (6 bases). This CDR3 has 18 amino acids. The V gene lost 1 base and the J gene lost 1 base, with 20 bases spanning the gap. Germline lookup yields CDR1 LGHDT and CDR2 YNNKEL (reference sequence). CDR3 loop: CASSQGALGGKGSYEQYF. The CDR3 nucleotides are TGTGCCAGCAGCCAAGGGGCCCTAGGGGGAAAGGGGTCCTACGAGCAGTACTTC.

Ten or more counts support this clonotype. The V call is TRBV7-2, the J call TRBJ2-3; D not certain. The length of the CDR3 is 12 residues. V was pared by 1 base and J by 4 bases, with 3 bases between. The germline gives CDR1 SGHTA, CDR2 FQGNSA. CDR3: CASSLVPDTQYF. For the CDR3, the DNA is TGTGCCAGCAGCTTAGTCCCAGATACGCAGTATTTT. The variable domain in full, with the rest retrieved from reference TRBV7-2 and TRBJ2-3, is GAGVSQSPSNKVTEKGKDVELRCDPISGHTALYWYRQSLGQGLEFLIYFQGNSAPDKSGLPSDRFSAERTGGSVSTLTIQRTQQEDSAVYLCASSLVPDTQYFGPGTRLTVL.

Here the CDR3 reads CASSLVAGNEETQYF. The CDR3 DNA is TGTGCCAGCAGCTTAGTGGCGGGAAATGAGGAGACCCAGTACTTC. J is TRBJ2-5 and V is TRBV7-2; D perhaps matches TRBD2 (6 bases). This CDR3 spans 15 amino acids. V lost 1 base, J lost 5 bases, and 14 bases lay in between. The germline V gene has CDR1 SGHTA and CDR2 FQGNSA.

This chain joins TRBV20-1 and TRBJ2-7; D possibly corresponds to TRBD1 (5 bases). The CDR3 is 15 residues long. Per germline, CDR1 DFQATT and CDR2 SNEGSKA (reference sequence). Between the trimmed V and J ends, which lost 6 bases and 0 bases, there was a span of 18 bases. CDR3 sequence (DNA): TGCAGTGCCCCCCGCCAGGGCGCTAGCTCCTACGAGCAGTACTTC. It codes for CSAPRQGASSYEQYF.

This clonotype was detected a few times. The germline gene is not matched at one end of the junction; a read error may be the cause. CDR3 amino acids: CASRLANTEAFF. CDR3 nucleotide sequence: TGCGCCAGCAGGTTGGCGAACACTGAAGCTTTCTTT. The chain combines TRBV5-1 with TRBJ1-1; no clear D. CDR1 and CDR2 (germline): SGHRS, YFSETQ. There are 12 residues in the CDR3.

This clonotype has just a few counts. V gene TRBV20-1 combines with J gene TRBJ2-3; D gene uncertain. The CDR3 loop spans 11 amino acids. The ends were cut back, 2 bases at V and 4 bases at J, with 4 bases in the middle. Germline V gene lookup returns CDR1 DFQATT and CDR2 SNEGSKA (reference sequence). CDR3 amino acids: CSARWADTQYF. The CDR3 DNA is TGCAGTGCTAGATGGGCAGATACGCAGTATTTT.

The chain uses TRBV11-3 and TRBJ1-2; D may be TRBD1 (6 bases). The V end was cut by 1 base, the J end by 4 bases, with 13 bases between. Germline CDR1 and CDR2: SGHNT and YENEEA. The CDR3 spans 15 residues. CDR3 nucleotide sequence: TGTGCCAGCAGCTTAGGAGCTGGACAGCTCTATGGCTACACCTTC. As protein: CASSLGAGQLYGYTF.

The V gene is TRBV11-2, the J gene TRBJ2-5; D uncertain. With the DNA end fitting TRBJ2-7 better, the J assignment may be wrong. The CDR3 is 13 amino acids. Germline CDR1 is SGHAT and CDR2 is FQNNGV. CDR3 DNA sequence: TGTGCCAGCGCTCTGCCTATGTCGGGCGAGCAGTACTTC. Translated: CASALPMSGEQYF.

The chain links TRBV29-1 to TRBJ2-1, with 10 bases lining up with TRBD2. Germline V gene lookup returns CDR1 SQVTM and CDR2 ANQGSEA. This CDR3 region has 15 residues. V lost 5 bases to trimming and J lost 1 base; unmatched junction nucleotides: 5. The CDR3 loop is CSVSGTSDSYNEQFF. The DNA for the CDR3 is TGCAGCGTTTCCGGGACTAGCGATTCCTACAATGAGCAGTTCTTC.

This chain joins TRBV4-3 and TRBJ2-1; the D call may be TRBD1 or TRBD2 (5 bases each). Germline CDR1 reads LGHNA; CDR2 reads YSLEER. This CDR3 comprises 14 residues. V was shortened by 3 bases and J by 5 bases, with 11 bases between the two germline ends. Here the CDR3 DNA reads TGCGCCAGCAGCCAGGGGGACGGCGACAATGAGCAGTTCTTC. It codes for CASSQGDGDNEQFF.

The J gene is TRBJ2-1, the V gene TRBV10-3, with D maybe TRBD1 (5 bases). Trimming removed 4 bases from V and 3 bases from J, with 13 bases in between. The CDR3 spans 15 residues. Germline V gene lookup returns CDR1 ENHRY and CDR2 SYGVKD. The CDR3 loop reads CAISGETVIYNEQFF. In DNA form, the CDR3 reads TGTGCCATCAGTGGAGAGACAGTGATCTACAATGAGCAGTTCTTC.

This chain uses TRBV12-3 or TRBV12-4 with TRBJ1-1, with TRBD1 as a possible D gene (6 bases). Trimming pared 5 bases from V and 12 bases from J, leaving 13 bases between. The CDR3 sequence is 11 residues long. CDR3 in DNA: TGTGCCAGCAGTACAGGGATTGGTACTTTCTTT. This gives the protein CASSTGIGTFF.

This clonotype was seen ten or more times. The chain couples TRBV27 to TRBJ2-1, with 9 bases lining up with TRBD1. The trim removed 3 bases at V and 6 bases at J, leaving 0 bases unmatched. The CDR3 extends over 13 amino acids. Germline CDR1 and CDR2: MNHEY and SMNVEV (reference sequence). In DNA form, the CDR3 reads TGTGCCAGCAGTTTGACAGGGGGCAATGAGCAGTTCTTC. Protein: CASSLTGGNEQFF.

Many counts were recorded for this clonotype. The chain joins TRBV7-2 to TRBJ1-5; D is unresolved. CDR3 length: 14 amino acids. From germline, CDR1 is SGHTA and CDR2 FQGNSA. V lost 3 bases and J lost 2, with 8 bases in between. The CDR3 bases are TGTGCCAGCAGCTTGTTCGGGGGCAATCAGCCCCAGCATTTT. Encoded protein: CASSLFGGNQPQHF.

This clonotype was detected a few times. The V and J genes are TRBV24-1 and TRBJ2-1; 7 positions agree with TRBD1. The CDR3 spans 16 residues. Germline trimming cut 7 bases from V and 0 bases from J; bases unmatched to any gene: 8. CDR1 and CDR2 from the germline V gene are KGHDR and SFDVKD. As DNA, the CDR3 is TGTGCCACCAGCCTGAGGGGGCCCGTCTCCTACAATGAGCAGTTCTTC. This codes for CATSLRGPVSYNEQFF.

This clonotype was detected only a few times. The rearrangement links TRBV3-1 to TRBJ2-1; 8 bases are shared with TRBD2. The ends lost 4 bases at V and 9 bases at J; junction bases unmatched: 11. The V gene's germline CDR1 is LGHDT and CDR2 YNNKEL (reference sequence). The CDR3 consists of 15 residues. The CDR3 nucleotides read TGTGCCAGCAGCCCAGCGGGAGTAGGGTATGTTGAGCAGTTCTTC. Protein product: CASSPAGVGYVEQFF.